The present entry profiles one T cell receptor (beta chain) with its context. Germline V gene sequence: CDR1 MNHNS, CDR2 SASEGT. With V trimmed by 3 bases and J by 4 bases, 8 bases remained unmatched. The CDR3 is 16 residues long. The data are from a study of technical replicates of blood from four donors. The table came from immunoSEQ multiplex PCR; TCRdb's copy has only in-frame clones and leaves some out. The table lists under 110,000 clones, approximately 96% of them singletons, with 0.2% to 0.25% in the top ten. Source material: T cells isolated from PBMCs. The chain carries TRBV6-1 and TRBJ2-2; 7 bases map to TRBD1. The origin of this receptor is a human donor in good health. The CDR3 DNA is TGTGCCAGCAGTGATTTTTCACAGGGGACCACCGGGGAGCTGTTTTTT. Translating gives CASSDFSQGTTGELFF.